This T cell receptor beta chain was identified during a study of PD-1 blockade in classical Hodgkin lymphoma. Study-level points and caveats: Before treatment, TCR diversity in newly diagnosed patients was reportedly lower than in healthy donors. Nothing has yet pinned down what causes the repertoire differences, possibly disease activity or prior therapy.

Sequencing was performed with immunoSEQ multiplex PCR; in TCRdb, only in-frame clones are kept and a portion is missing. The table records around 30,000 clones, roughly 90% of them present only once. The time point here: newly diagnosed, previously untreated cHL patient sample. Purification of CD4+ T cells from thawed PBMCs was performed via magnetic negative selection. PBMCs from patients with newly diagnosed, untreated classical Hodgkin lymphoma served as a comparison group for the relapsed/refractory trial patients. Germline V gives CDR1 SGHTA, CDR2 FQGNSA. This CDR3 has 16 residues. Trimming took off 6 bases at V and 2 bases at J, with 20 bases between the two ends. A word on this clone: The target antigen is unknown.

Sample: CD4+ T cells from blood. This receptor was identified in a human donor with classical Hodgkin lymphoma. The V call is TRBV7-2, the J call TRBJ2-7, with D hard to call. Here the CDR3 DNA reads TGTGCCAGCAGGGGATCGGGCGCGTTGTTTACCTACGAGCAGTACTTC. Amino acid sequence: CASRGSGALFTYEQYF.